A single sample is the source of the 3 T cell receptor beta chains below, sequenced in a study of blood T cell repertoires in COVID-19 (dated by TCRdb to 2020 to 2021). Preparation of the library involved the immunoSEQ multiplex PCR assay. The source is immuneACCESS, and TCRdb retained only in-frame sequences with V and J called. Part of the clones is not carried over; for the studies checked, unresolved V genes explain less than half of this, and the remainder is unexplained. In this sample the table shows some 200,000 clones, approximately 85% of which occur a single time. About 12% of the sample lies in the top ten. Material for sequencing was PBMCs or T cells enriched from blood (not recorded which). These receptors all come from a man between 35 and 55 years old who had recovered from COVID-19.

The chain combines TRBV7-9 with TRBJ2-1; possible D gene TRBD2, 6 bases. Looked up from germline, CDR1 is SEHNR and CDR2 is FQNEAQ (reference sequence). CDR3 length: 16 residues. Trimming took off 3 bases at V and 4 bases at J, with 16 bases between the two ends. DNA for the CDR3: TGTGCCAGCAGCTTGTCCCTGGCTAGCGAATACAATGAGCAGTTCTTC. Its translation is CASSLSLASEYNEQFF.

The rearrangement links TRBV6-2 or TRBV6-3 to TRBJ2-3; possibly TRBD2 for D (5 bases). This CDR3 has 13 residues. CDR1 is MNHEY and CDR2 is SVGEGT in the germline V gene. The ends were cut back, 6 bases at V and 3 bases at J, with 10 bases in the middle. CDR3 sequence reads: CASSQPGTDTQYF. CDR3 nucleotide sequence: TGTGCCAGCAGCCAGCCGGGGACAGATACGCAGTATTTT.

The rearrangement links TRBV30 to TRBJ1-2; TRBD1 agrees at 7 bases. With 5 bases clipped from V and 7 bases from J, the junction kept 10 bases outside the gene matches. Per germline, CDR1 GTSNPN and CDR2 SVGIG (reference sequence). The CDR3 has 13 amino acids. CDR3 sequence (DNA): TGTGCCTGGGCCCCAGGGGGTGATCTTGGCTACACCTTC. Protein sequence: CAWAPGGDLGYTF.